One T cell receptor (beta chain) is described in this entry. The clone's antigen remains unknown. No much larger clonotype is one base removed from it; base qualities were not supplied. This specimen comes from a study (dated by TCRdb to the early 2010s). The CDR3 runs 14 residues from the cysteine to the phenylalanine. The retained sequence is limited to the CDR3, 42 bases, with the frame set at the first base. Reading the germline V gene gives CDR1 KGHSH and CDR2 LQKENI. Relative to germline, V is 6 bases shorter and J is 0 bases shorter, with 9 bases between their ends. Sequencing took place on an Illumina Genome Analyzer IIx. TCRdb took the public reads, trimmed them with fastp at Q25, ran MiXCR for clone calling and kept in-frame beta chains. Every CDR3 protein is listed once, alongside the most common genes and DNA of its rows. This sample lists around 15,000 distinct CDR3 sequences; approximately 37% were detected once. The top ten constitute about 16% of the sample.

The sequence is built from TRBV18 and TRBJ2-1; D gene: possibly TRBD2, on 6 matching bases. The source material was blood. This TCR was sampled from a human donor. The CDR3 reads CASSRETSYNEQFF. In nucleotide form, the sequence is TGTGCCAGCTCCCGGGAGACCTCCTACAATGAGCAGTTCTTC.